This T cell receptor beta chain was captured in a study of cytomegalovirus exposure and HLA in healthy donors. Looking at the study overall: Early released data had around 89 million unique TCRs, all coming from HLA-typed donors. Findings and limits, study-wide: A further, later analysis showed that HLA-associated TCR beta chains (compared with equally common others) were more clonally expanded.

Healthy bone marrow donors made up the donors. The PCR was carried out with 60 Vbeta primers and 13 Jbeta primers. Assay: immunoSEQ multiplex PCR; the TCRdb copy retains only in-frame clones and omits some. Of about 98,000 clones in the sample, approximately 74% are singletons; the top ten hold 1.8%. Germline lookup yields CDR1 SGHTA and CDR2 FQGNSA. With 6 bases clipped from V and 7 bases from J, the junction kept 8 bases outside the gene matches. The CDR3 has 14 amino acids. Notes on this clone: Its target is unknown.

The source material was PBMCs. The chain carries TRBV7-2 and TRBJ2-1, with 8 bases matching TRBD2. This sequence originates from a male donor in good health and CMV-seronegative. The CDR3 DNA reads as TGTGCCAGCAGGAAAACGGGAGGGCCAAATGAGCAGTTCTTC. Its translation is CASRKTGGPNEQFF.